A selection of T cell receptor beta chains follows, all from one sample in a study of CD8 T cells in ankylosing spondylitis. TCRdb re-analysed the 5' RACE reads in MiXCR, keeping a single row per CDR3 protein. In the table there are approximately 540,000 distinct CDR3 sequences, roughly 13% of which are singletons. The source material was blood, either unsorted or a sorted T cell fraction (not recorded which). The receptors were sampled from a male donor with ankylosing spondylitis. The CDR3 runs from the conserved cysteine through the conserved F or W. The order of the fields is D gene, J gene, V gene, clone size, CDR3 protein, CDR3 DNA. A D gene is named only where the DNA matches it firmly. Clone size is not always given. Where it is, it says once, few, many or a class for expanded clones.

. | TRBJ2-2 | TRBV20-1 | few | CSARPPNTGELFF | TGCAGTGCTAGACCCCCGAACACCGGGGAGCTGTTTTTT
TRBD1 | TRBJ2-2 | TRBV12-3/TRBV12-4 | few | CASKSSGTGNTGELFF | TGTGCCAGCAAGAGTTCCGGGACAGGGAACACCGGGGAGCTGTTTTTT
. | TRBJ2-2 | TRBV24-1 | many | CATSDFLGYGTGELFF | TGTGCCACCAGTGATTTCTTGGGGTATGGCACCGGGGAGCTGTTTTTT
. | TRBJ1-1 | TRBV20-1 | few | CSAIRDPNLGRAFF | TGCAGTGCTATCCGGGACCCTAACCTGGGTAGAGCTTTCTTT
. | TRBJ2-7 | TRBV29-1 | many | CSVARQGGGEQYF | TGCAGCGTTGCTCGGCAGGGTGGGGGCGAGCAGTACTTC
. | TRBJ1-5 | TRBV11-2 | . | CASSLFGDRQPQHF | TGTGCCAGCAGCTTATTCGGGGATCGACAGCCCCAGCATTTT
TRBD1 | TRBJ2-7 | TRBV20-1 | . | CSATIMGTGDSYEQYF | TGCAGTGCCACTATAATGGGGACAGGGGATTCCTACGAGCAGTACTTC
TRBD2 | TRBJ2-1 | TRBV6-2/TRBV6-3 | many | CASSSTVKRESSYNEQFF | TGTGCCAGCAGTTCGACGGTAAAGCGGGAGAGTTCCTACAATGAGCAGTTCTTC
TRBD1 | TRBJ2-7 | TRBV5-1 | few | CASKVSETGGVLSYEQYF | TGCGCCAGCAAAGTGAGCGAGACAGGGGGCGTTTTGTCCTACGAGCAGTACTTC
TRBD1 | TRBJ1-5 | TRBV24-1 | few | CATSDPGTGSSNQPQHF | TGTGCCACCAGTGATCCAGGGACAGGGTCGAGCAATCAGCCCCAGCATTTT
. | TRBJ2-3 | TRBV4-1 | few | CASSQLQGMAADTQYF | TGCGCCAGCAGCCAACTTCAGGGGATGGCGGCGGATACGCAGTATTTT
. | TRBJ2-7 | TRBV4-2 | many | CASSPRISKGSEQYF | TGTGCCAGCAGCCCCCGGATCTCCAAAGGAAGTGAGCAGTACTTC
. | TRBJ1-5 | TRBV18 | . | CASSPSGHPNQPQHF | TGTGCCAGCTCACCATCGGGACATCCAAATCAGCCCCAGCATTTT
TRBD1 | TRBJ1-1 | TRBV10-1 | . | CASSERTGVTEAFF | TGCGCCAGCAGTGAACGGACAGGGGTCACTGAAGCTTTCTTT
TRBD1 | TRBJ2-1 | TRBV5-1 | many | CASCWTGQNEQFF | TGCGCCAGCTGCTGGACAGGTCAAAATGAGCAGTTCTTC
. | TRBJ1-1 | TRBV12-3/TRBV12-4 | few | CASSFGAEAFF | TGTGCCAGCAGTTTTGGCGCTGAAGCTTTCTTT
. | TRBJ2-2 | TRBV24-1 | . | CATSVRATGELFF | TGTGCCACCAGTGTGCGAGCCACCGGGGAGCTGTTTTTT
TRBD2 | TRBJ2-3 | TRBV5-1 | many | CASSLGLAGTTDTQYF | TGCGCCAGCAGCTTAGGACTAGCGGGTACAACAGATACGCAGTATTTT
. | TRBJ2-4 | TRBV12-5 | many | CASAGFRIQYF | TGTGCTAGTGCCGGGTTCCGCATTCAGTACTTC
TRBD1 | TRBJ1-1 | TRBV29-1 | . | CSVEGRTGNTEAFF | TGCAGCGTTGAAGGTCGGACAGGGAACACTGAAGCTTTCTTT
. | TRBJ2-2 | TRBV11-3 | few | CASTLEVWDGGELFF | TGTGCCAGCACCCTGGAGGTTTGGGATGGCGGGGAGCTGTTTTTT
. | TRBJ2-3 | TRBV13 | . | CASSLYRITDTQYF | TGTGCCAGCAGCTTATACAGAATCACAGATACGCAGTATTTT
. | TRBJ1-1 | TRBV12-3/TRBV12-4 | . | CASSPIGEYAFF | TGTGCCAGCAGCCCTATCGGGGAGTACGCTTTCTTT
TRBD2 | TRBJ2-1 | TRBV12-3/TRBV12-4 | . | CASSLGTSGSFYNEQFF | TGTGCCAGCAGTTTGGGGACTAGCGGGAGCTTTTACAATGAGCAGTTCTTC
TRBD2 | TRBJ2-3 | TRBV5-6 | . | CASSGREAGDTQYF | TGTGCCAGCAGCGGGCGGGAGGCCGGAGATACGCAGTATTTT
. | TRBJ2-3 | TRBV4-2 | few | CASSQDVLGGTDTQYF | TGTGCCAGCAGCCAAGACGTACTAGGGGGCACAGATACGCAGTATTTT
. | TRBJ2-1 | TRBV5-4 | few | CASSTVEGVSEQFF | TGTGCCAGCAGTACGGTGGAGGGCGTGAGTGAGCAGTTCTTC
TRBD1 | TRBJ2-4 | TRBV27 | . | CASSGSGQAKNIQYF | TGTGCCAGCAGTGGTTCCGGACAGGCGAAAAACATTCAGTACTTC
. | TRBJ2-2 | TRBV11-3 | . | CASSLDGTRTNTGELFF | TGTGCCAGCAGCTTAGATGGGACTCGGACGAACACCGGGGAGCTGTTTTTT
TRBD2 | TRBJ2-3 | TRBV20-1 | few | CSARDEQGLAGGPTTDTQYF | TGCAGTGCTAGAGATGAACAGGGACTAGCGGGAGGGCCAACCACAGATACGCAGTATTTT
TRBD1 | TRBJ2-6 | TRBV24-1 | . | CATSDPGQAGANVLTF | TGTGCCACCAGTGACCCCGGACAGGCTGGGGCCAACGTCCTGACTTTC
. | TRBJ1-1 | TRBV16 | few | CASSPREVDTEAFF | TGTGCCAGCAGCCCGAGGGAGGTTGACACTGAAGCTTTCTTT
. | TRBJ2-5 | TRBV10-3 | . | CAISEAGYQETQYF | TGTGCCATCAGTGAGGCAGGGTACCAAGAGACCCAGTACTTC
TRBD1 | TRBJ2-5 | TRBV29-1 | few | CSVENRGLGETQYF | TGCAGCGTTGAGAACAGGGGGCTAGGAGAGACCCAGTACTTC
. | TRBJ1-1 | TRBV5-1 | . | CASSLASSNTEAFF | TGCGCCAGCAGCTTGGCCAGCTCGAACACTGAAGCTTTCTTT
TRBD1 | TRBJ2-2 | TRBV10-3 | few | CAMGSTGKNPGELFF | TGTGCCATGGGTTCGACAGGGAAGAATCCCGGGGAGCTGTTTTTT
. | TRBJ2-3 | TRBV28 | many | CAGGRAGTTDTQYF | TGTGCCGGAGGGCGTGCCGGGACAACAGATACGCAGTATTTT
. | TRBJ2-5 | TRBV20-1 | . | CSASWEQETQYF | TGCAGTGCTAGTTGGGAGCAAGAGACCCAGTACTTC
. | TRBJ2-3 | TRBV29-1 | . | CSVEDPAEGDTDTQYF | TGCAGCGTTGAAGATCCGGCGGAGGGGGACACAGATACGCAGTATTTT
. | TRBJ2-5 | TRBV20-1 | many | CSARDREETQYF | TGCAGTGCTAGAGATCGGGAGGAGACCCAGTACTTC
. | TRBJ2-1 | TRBV5-1 | many | CASSLDPGSDEQFF | TGCGCCAGCAGCCTCGATCCCGGTAGCGATGAGCAGTTCTTC
TRBD1 | TRBJ2-7 | TRBV11-2 | . | CASSLSSQGAHEQYF | TGTGCCAGCAGCTTATCTTCCCAGGGGGCGCACGAGCAGTACTTC